This entry lists 21 T cell receptor beta chains sequenced from one sample in a study of T cell changes during pregnancy in multiple sclerosis. Using immunoSEQ multiplex PCR, the repertoire was profiled, and TCRdb retains in-frame clones only, with some absent. The sample has roughly 70,000 clones; roughly 92% are singletons. Material: peripheral blood, obtained in the third trimester of pregnancy. The receptors here all came from a female donor in good health, enrolled as a control in a pregnancy study.

The rearrangement links TRBV5-1 to TRBJ2-1, with TRBD2 as a possible D gene (5 bases). V lost 4 bases to trimming and J lost 4 bases, with 15 bases between them. Per the germline V gene, CDR1 is SGHRS and CDR2 is YFSETQ. This CDR3 is built from 15 residues. The CDR3 DNA reads as TGCGCCAGCAGCCCCCGGACTGGACCTTACAATGAGCAGTTCTTC. Encoded protein: CASSPRTGPYNEQFF. Full variable domain (remainder filled in from reference TRBV5-1 and TRBJ2-1): KAGVTQTPRYLIKTRGQQVTLSCSPISGHRSVSWYQQTPGQGLQFLFEYFSETQRNKGNFPGRFSGRQFSNSRSEMNVSTLELGDSALYLCASSPRTGPYNEQFFGPGTRLTVL.

This chain joins TRBV9 and TRBJ2-2; 9 bases are shared with TRBD2. V lost 4 bases to trimming and J lost 2 bases; unmatched junction nucleotides: 6. The germline gives CDR1 SGDLS, CDR2 YYNGEE. The CDR3 covers 16 residues. The DNA of the CDR3 is TGTGCCAGCAGCTTCCTAGCGGGGCCCAACACCGGGGAGCTGTTTTTT. It codes for CASSFLAGPNTGELFF. The full variable domain, in which reference TRBV9 and TRBJ2-2 provide the parts outside the CDR3, is DSGVTQTPKHLITATGQRVTLRCSPRSGDLSVYWYQQSLDQGLQFLIQYYNGEERAKGNILERFSAQQFPDLHSELNLSSLELGDSALYFCASSFLAGPNTGELFFGEGSRLTVL.

V and J are TRBV19 and TRBJ2-6, with TRBD1 as a possible D gene (6 bases). CDR3 length equals 16 residues. The V end was cut by 7 bases, the J end by 0 bases, with 13 bases between. Germline CDR1 is LNHDA and CDR2 is SQIVND (reference sequence). This CDR3 reads CASIRDTGSGANVLTF. CDR3 nucleotides: TGTGCCAGTATCCGGGACACTGGCTCTGGGGCCAACGTCCTGACTTTC. Full variable domain (rest looked up from reference TRBV19 and TRBJ2-6): DGGITQSPKYLFRKEGQNVTLSCEQNLNHDAMYWYRQDPGQGLRLIYYSQIVNDFQKGDIAEGYSVSREKKESFPLTVTSAQKNPTAFYLCASIRDTGSGANVLTFGAGSRLTVL.

The rearrangement joins TRBV11-2 to TRBJ2-1; TRBD2 is a possible D gene (5 bases). CDR1 is SGHAT, CDR2 FQNNGV, per germline. V shed 5 bases and J shed 0 bases, with 23 bases lying between them. CDR3 length: 19 residues. DNA of the CDR3: TGTGCCAGCAGCGGCCAACTAGTCATCCCGCCTAGCTCCTACAATGAGCAGTTCTTC. It yields the protein CASSGQLVIPPSSYNEQFF.

The chain recombines TRBV28 with TRBJ2-1, with D possibly being TRBD2 (6 bases). The germline V and J ends were trimmed by 10 bases and 0 bases, with 16 bases remaining between them. The CDR3 consists of 15 residues. Germline assignment: CDR1 MDHEN and CDR2 SYDVKM. The CDR3 region is CATNGRYGSYNEQFF. The DNA for the CDR3 is TGTGCCACTAATGGGAGGTACGGCTCCTACAATGAGCAGTTCTTC.

The rearrangement links TRBV4-1 to TRBJ1-5; tentative D call: TRBD1 (6 bases). Looked up from germline, CDR1 is MGHRA and CDR2 is YSYEKL. V dropped 3 bases and J dropped 1 base, with 13 bases sitting between them. The CDR3 loop spans 16 amino acids. The CDR3 region is CASSHPAQGSNQPQHF. CDR3 DNA sequence: TGCGCCAGCAGCCATCCTGCCCAGGGGAGCAATCAGCCCCAGCATTTT.

The chain carries TRBV5-8 and TRBJ1-2; no reliable D call. CDR3 length: 15 amino acids. Trimming took 0 bases from V and 7 from J, leaving 16 bases between them. The V gene's germline CDR1 is SGHTS and CDR2 YDEGEE. The CDR3 sequence: CASSLGRRYGSGYTF. The DNA for the CDR3 is TGTGCCAGCAGCTTGGGGCGTAGGTACGGGAGTGGCTACACCTTC. Drawing the rest from reference TRBV5-8 and TRBJ1-2, the complete variable domain is EAGVTQSPTHLIKTRGQQATLRCSPISGHTSVYWYQQALGLGLQFLLWYDEGEERNRGNFPPRFSGRQFPNYSSELNVNALELEDSALYLCASSLGRRYGSGYTFGSGTRLTVV.

The chain is built from TRBV4-3 and TRBJ2-5; 9 positions agree with TRBD2. The J segment lost 1 base and the V segment lost 0 bases, leaving 6 bases of the junction unmatched. The CDR3 has 17 residues. Germline CDR1 reads LGHNA; CDR2 reads YSLEER. CDR3 sequence (DNA): TGCGCCAGCAGCCAAGATCCCCCTAGCGGGGCCCAAGAGACCCAGTACTTC. As protein: CASSQDPPSGAQETQYF.

The chain joins TRBV5-6 to TRBJ2-7; possibly TRBD2 for D (5 bases). Per the germline V gene, CDR1 is SGHDT and CDR2 is YYEEEE. Trimming took 4 bases from V and 7 from J, leaving 12 bases between them. CDR3 size: 12 residues. CDR3 DNA sequence: TGTGCCAGCAGCGCGCCCCCGGGAGAGCAGTACTTC. As protein: CASSAPPGEQYF.

CDR3 in amino acids: CASSSGQGGEKLFF. CDR3 coding DNA: TGTGCCAGCAGTTCCGGACAGGGAGGGGAAAAACTGTTTTTT. The genes are TRBV6-6 and TRBJ1-4; 8 positions match TRBD1. The germline V gene has CDR1 MNHNY and CDR2 SVGAGI (reference sequence). This CDR3 is built from 14 residues. Losses at the gene ends were 4 bases for V and 8 bases for J; bases not matched to a gene: 6.

The CDR3 is CASSFGLSGDTQYF. In DNA form, the CDR3 reads TGTGCCAGCAGCTTCGGACTGTCCGGGGATACGCAGTATTTT. The chain is built from TRBV5-6 and TRBJ2-3; D is perhaps TRBD2 (5 bases). The CDR3 is 14 amino acids. Germline CDR1 SGHDT, CDR2 YYEEEE. Trimming pared 2 bases from V and 6 bases from J, leaving 13 bases between. Filled out from reference TRBV5-6 and TRBJ2-3, the complete variable domain reads DAGVTQSPTHLIKTRGQQVTLRCSPKSGHDTVSWYQQALGQGPQFIFQYYEEEERQRGNFPDRFSGHQFPNYSSELNVNALLLGDSALYLCASSFGLSGDTQYFGPGTRLTVL.

The V and J genes are TRBV30 and TRBJ2-1; D is perhaps TRBD2 (6 bases). The CDR3 consists of 14 residues. Trimming removed 4 bases from V and 10 bases from J, with 20 bases in between. From germline, CDR1 is GTSNPN and CDR2 SVGIG (reference sequence). CDR3: CAWTQLAVHTEQFF. DNA of the CDR3: TGTGCCTGGACTCAGTTAGCGGTTCATACCGAGCAGTTCTTC.

This sequence joins TRBV6-5 and TRBJ1-2, with 8 bases aligning to TRBD1. Germline lookup yields CDR1 MNHEY and CDR2 SVGAGI. The CDR3 extends over 14 amino acids. After removal of 5 bases from V and 5 bases from J, the junction contained 7 bases not matched to a gene. CDR3 region: CASSRDRFGYGYTF. The CDR3 DNA follows: TGTGCCAGCAGTCGGGACAGGTTCGGGTATGGCTACACCTTC.

The rearrangement links TRBV28 to TRBJ2-3, with a possible D match to TRBD1 (6 bases). Germline CDR1 MDHEN, CDR2 SYDVKM. CDR3 length: 12 residues. V gave up 1 base and J gave up 11 bases, with 10 bases separating them. The CDR3 region has the DNA TGTGCCAGCAGTTTATCTGGGGGCGTGCAGTATTTT. Translation gives CASSLSGGVQYF.

This clone was seen a few times. The chain recombines TRBV6-6 with TRBJ1-6; 7 bases line up with TRBD1. CDR3 length: 14 amino acids. Trimming cost V 2 bases and J 6 bases; bases outside gene matches: 1. In germline, CDR1 is MNHNY, CDR2 SVGAGI (reference sequence). The CDR3 DNA reads TGTGCCAGCAGTTACAGGGACAGTAATTCACCCCTCCACTTT. Its protein is CASSYRDSNSPLHF.

The genes are TRBV7-2 and TRBJ2-1; possibly TRBD2 for D (6 bases). This CDR3 has 13 residues. Germline lookup yields CDR1 SGHTA and CDR2 FQGNSA. Trimming cost V 0 bases and J 10 bases, with 10 bases left between them. CDR3 amino acids: CASSLAGGGEQFF. CDR3 coding DNA: TGTGCCAGCAGCTTAGCGGGAGGCGGGGAGCAGTTCTTC.

This chain connects TRBV5-7 to TRBJ1-5; D gene ambiguous. TRBV5-7 counts as an open reading frame of uncertain function. V gave up 0 bases and J gave up 1 base, with 11 bases separating them. The CDR3 contains 16 residues. For the CDR3, the DNA is TGTGCCAGCAGCTTGGGGCAGGCTACAAGCAATCAGCCCCAGCATTTT. Its translation: CASSLGQATSNQPQHF.

The chain recombines TRBV9 with TRBJ2-7; TRBD2 aligns across 10 bases. Trimming at V came to 4 bases and at J to 2 bases, leaving 6 bases not matched to a gene. Germline V gives CDR1 SGDLS, CDR2 YYNGEE. The CDR3 contains 15 residues. CDR3 sequence (DNA): TGTGCCAGCAGCAAAGCGGGGGGGTCGACCTACGAGCAGTACTTC. Translation: CASSKAGGSTYEQYF.

The CDR3, as DNA: TGCGCCAGCAGCCCCTCCCCGGGCTACGAGCAGTACTTC. Amino acid sequence: CASSPSPGYEQYF. The V and J genes are TRBV4-1 and TRBJ2-7; D remains ambiguous. CDR1 and CDR2 (germline): MGHRA, YSYEKL. This CDR3 is built from 13 residues. V was pared by 4 bases and J by 3 bases, with 10 bases between.

V usage is TRBV15 and J usage is TRBJ2-3; TRBD2 agrees at 10 bases. With 8 bases clipped from V and 11 bases from J, the junction kept 10 bases outside the gene matches. CDR3 length: 13 residues. CDR1 and CDR2 (germline): LNHNV, YYDKDF (reference sequence). CDR3 residues: CATRTAGGVGQYF. CDR3 bases: TGTGCCACCCGGACAGCGGGAGGGGTTGGGCAGTATTTT.

The chain carries TRBV18 and TRBJ2-7; D is unclear. V lost 3 bases and J lost 3, with 24 bases in between. The germline CDR1 and CDR2 sequences are KGHSH and LQKENI. The CDR3 has 18 residues. Here the CDR3 DNA reads TGTGCCAGCTCACCCCAAGGCGGCGCCCTTACTGTCGACTACGAGCAGTACTTC. This translates into CASSPQGGALTVDYEQYF.